These 29 T cell receptor beta chains were sequenced from one sample in a study of cytomegalovirus exposure and HLA in healthy donors. In the PCR, 60 Vbeta and 13 Jbeta primers were used. Sequencing used immunoSEQ multiplex PCR; TCRdb keeps in-frame clones, though not all of them. Among 70,000 to 95,000 clones listed, about 76% were seen once. The sequencing input was PBMCs. These receptors all come from a woman in her thirties or forties in good health and CMV-seropositive.

The gene calls are TRBV4-3 and TRBJ2-2; 8 bases align to TRBD2. There are 16 residues in the CDR3. V trimming: 6 bases; J trimming: 6 bases; junction bases outside the gene matches: 12. The germline CDR1 and CDR2 sequences are LGHNA and YSLEER. The CDR3 nucleotides are TGCGCCAGCAGTCTCATCAGCGGGAGCTGGGCCGGGGAGCTGTTTTTT. Amino acid sequence: CASSLISGSWAGELFF.

The chain couples TRBV5-1 to TRBJ2-2; the D gene is possibly TRBD2 (5 bases). The V gene's germline CDR1 is SGHRS and CDR2 YFSETQ. V lost 2 bases to trimming and J lost 5 bases, with 7 bases between them. CDR3 length: 13 amino acids. CDR3 amino acids: CASSLLETGELFF. The CDR3 DNA sequence: TGCGCCAGCAGCTTACTAGAAACCGGGGAGCTGTTTTTT.

DNA of the CDR3: TGTGCCAGCAGTTTATCAGGGGAAGGCAATCAGCCCCAGCATTTT. Translating gives CASSLSGEGNQPQHF. This chain connects TRBV27 to TRBJ1-5; D might be TRBD1 (5 bases). Trimming removed 0 bases from V and 2 bases from J, with 8 bases in between. Germline CDR1 and CDR2: MNHEY and SMNVEV (reference sequence). This CDR3 contains 15 residues.

V gene TRBV7-2 combines with J gene TRBJ2-3, with D maybe TRBD2 (5 bases). This CDR3 has 15 amino acids. Germline CDR1 SGHTA, CDR2 FQGNSA. V was cut by 0 bases and J by 3 bases, with 10 bases left in between. The CDR3, as DNA: TGTGCCAGCAGCTTAGCGGGAGATGGTACAGATACGCAGTATTTT. It codes for CASSLAGDGTDTQYF. The full variable domain, completed using reference TRBV7-2 and TRBJ2-3, is GAGVSQSPSNKVTEKGKDVELRCDPISGHTALYWYRQSLGQGLEFLIYFQGNSAPDKSGLPSDRFSAERTGGSVSTLTIQRTQQEDSAVYLCASSLAGDGTDTQYFGPGTRLTVL.

V usage is TRBV10-2 and J usage is TRBJ1-1; the match to TRBD1 covers 9 bases. The V segment lost 3 bases and the J segment 4 bases; nucleotides outside the gene matches: 3. CDR3 length equals 14 residues. Germline CDR1 reads WSHSY; CDR2 reads SAAADI. The CDR3 loop is CASSDRDRVTEAFF. DNA of the CDR3: TGCGCCAGCAGTGACCGGGACAGGGTCACTGAAGCTTTCTTT.

CDR3 residues: CAWSGTGGTDTQYF. In DNA form, the CDR3 reads TGTGCCTGGAGTGGTACGGGGGGGACAGATACGCAGTATTTT. The J gene is TRBJ2-3, the V gene TRBV30; 8 positions agree with TRBD2. From germline, CDR1 is GTSNPN and CDR2 SVGIG (reference sequence). The CDR3 consists of 14 residues. The junction had 3 bases not matched to a gene; V was cut back by 1 base and J by 3 bases.

This clone has only a few counts. V gene TRBV6-5 combines with J gene TRBJ2-7; tentative D call: TRBD2 (7 bases). Germline CDR1 reads MNHEY; CDR2 reads SVGAGI. Trimming shortened V by 8 bases and J by 3 bases, and 17 bases separated the two germline ends. The CDR3 is 14 amino acids. DNA of the CDR3: TGTGCCAGCCGGGGGACTATAGGGGGCTACGAGCAGTACTTC. It translates to CASRGTIGGYEQYF.

The rearrangement uses TRBV5-7 and TRBJ2-5; D remains ambiguous. TRBV5-7 is classed as an ORF, of uncertain function. This CDR3 has 11 amino acids. V lost 4 bases, J lost 5 bases, and 6 bases lay in between. The CDR3 DNA follows: TGTGCCAGCAGCGGCTTTGAGACCCAGTACTTC. Translated, it gives CASSGFETQYF.

This chain joins TRBV6-5 and TRBJ1-1, with a tentative D call TRBD1 (6 bases). CDR1 MNHEY and CDR2 SVGAGI come from the germline V gene. The ends were cut back, 2 bases at V and 10 bases at J, with 14 bases in the middle. There are 13 residues in the CDR3. The CDR3 sequence: CASSYPGGRGAFF. DNA of the CDR3: TGTGCCAGCAGTTACCCCGGCGGCAGGGGAGCTTTCTTT.

The chain is built from TRBV27 and TRBJ2-5; 7 bases are a match to TRBD1. V lost 6 bases, J lost 11 bases, and 9 bases stayed unmatched. CDR3 length: 12 amino acids. The germline V gene encodes CDR1 MNHEY and CDR2 SMNVEV (reference sequence). The CDR3 region is CASRTQGVEQYF. The CDR3 nucleotides read TGTGCCAGCAGGACGCAGGGGGTAGAGCAGTACTTC.

The chain recombines TRBV6-5 with TRBJ2-7; 7 bases line up with TRBD1. The V segment lost 4 bases and the J segment 4 bases; nucleotides outside the gene matches: 10. Germline CDR1 and CDR2: MNHEY and SVGAGI. The CDR3 has 15 amino acids. DNA of the CDR3: TGTGCCAGCAGTTCAAAGGGGGCAGGGCCGTACGAGCAGTACTTC. Amino acid sequence: CASSSKGAGPYEQYF.

V is TRBV5-6 and J is TRBJ2-7; 8 positions agree with TRBD1. The germline CDR1 and CDR2 sequences are SGHDT and YYEEEE. This CDR3 has 14 residues. J was trimmed by 3 bases and V by 2 bases; bases with no gene match: 4. CDR3 sequence: CASSLPGTGYEQYF. As DNA, the CDR3 is TGTGCCAGCAGCTTACCCGGGACAGGCTACGAGCAGTACTTC.

This clone was detected a few times. The CDR3 loop reads CAWAGTGRFHGYTF. For the CDR3, the DNA is TGTGCCTGGGCCGGGACAGGGCGTTTCCATGGCTACACCTTC. The gene calls are TRBV30 and TRBJ1-2; 9 nucleotides align to TRBD1. The germline gives CDR1 GTSNPN, CDR2 SVGIG (reference sequence). V lost 5 bases, J lost 6 bases, and 10 bases stayed unmatched. The CDR3 length is 14 residues.

The CDR3 spells CASSPHRDRRNTIYF. The CDR3 nucleotides are TGTGCCAGCAGTCCCCACCGGGACAGAAGAAACACCATATATTTT. The chain joins TRBV6-5 to TRBJ1-3, with TRBD1 matching over 7 bases. The CDR3 is 15 residues long. The ends lost 5 bases at V and 5 bases at J; junction bases unmatched: 9. Germline lookup yields CDR1 MNHEY and CDR2 SVGAGI.

V usage is TRBV5-1 and J usage is TRBJ1-5, with TRBD1 identical over 7 bases. The CDR3 has 15 amino acids. With 4 bases clipped from V and 0 bases from J, the junction kept 4 bases outside the gene matches. The germline V gene has CDR1 SGHRS and CDR2 YFSETQ. The DNA for the CDR3 is TGCGCCAGCAGCGGGCAGGGGGATAGCAATCAGCCCCAGCATTTT. It specifies CASSGQGDSNQPQHF.

The rearrangement uses TRBV5-7 and TRBJ1-3; weak D call: TRBD1 (6 bases). TRBV5-7 is assigned to the ORF class and has an uncertain function. V lost 8 bases, J lost 0 bases, and 18 bases lay in between. This CDR3 has 16 residues. The CDR3, as DNA: TGTGCCAGTGGGGGGGCTTATTCCTTCTCTGGAAACACCATATATTTT. Its translation is CASGGAYSFSGNTIYF.

In this sample, this clone turned up a few times. The chain joins TRBV6-5 to TRBJ2-5, with D perhaps matching TRBD2 (5 bases). The V end was cut by 6 bases, the J end by 7 bases, with 21 bases between. Per the germline V gene, CDR1 is MNHEY and CDR2 is SVGAGI. The CDR3 sequence is 15 residues long. The CDR3: CASRRGLNPGGTQYF. The CDR3 DNA sequence: TGTGCCAGCAGGCGCGGACTCAATCCCGGCGGGACCCAGTACTTC.

The genes are TRBV2 and TRBJ2-3, with 11 bases matching TRBD2. The CDR3 length is 15 residues. Germline lookup yields CDR1 SNHLY and CDR2 FYNNEI. The junction had 8 bases not matched to a gene; V was cut back by 6 bases and J by 6 bases. CDR3 DNA: TGTGCCAGCAGGGTAGCGGGGGGGTCCTATGATACGCAGTATTTT. It translates to CASRVAGGSYDTQYF.

The rearrangement uses TRBV7-6 and TRBJ1-2; D may be TRBD1 (6 bases). Trimming stripped 4 bases from V and 5 bases from J, with 11 bases between. This CDR3 has 13 residues. Germline CDR1 SGHVS, CDR2 FNYEAQ. Here the CDR3 reads CASSSRGLYGYTF. CDR3 DNA sequence: TGTGCCAGCAGCTCCAGGGGTCTATATGGCTACACCTTC.

J is TRBJ2-1 and V is TRBV14; D unclear. The CDR3 is 17 amino acids. Trimming cost V 2 bases and J 5 bases, with 19 bases left between them. CDR1 SGHDN and CDR2 FVKESK come from the germline V gene. The CDR3 coding sequence is TGTGCCAGCAGCCAATCTCCTTGGGCCAAACGCGACAATGAGCAGTTCTTC. Translated, it gives CASSQSPWAKRDNEQFF.

The rearrangement links TRBV9 to TRBJ1-1; a weak D match, TRBD1 (6 bases). V lost 7 bases and J 0 bases, leaving 13 bases between the germline ends. The CDR3 spans 14 residues. CDR1 SGDLS and CDR2 YYNGEE come from the germline V gene. The CDR3 nucleotides read TGTGCCAGCGGGAGGGGGAACATGAACACTGAAGCTTTCTTT. It encodes CASGRGNMNTEAFF. The full variable domain, completed using reference TRBV9 and TRBJ1-1, is DSGVTQTPKHLITATGQRVTLRCSPRSGDLSVYWYQQSLDQGLQFLIQYYNGEERAKGNILERFSAQQFPDLHSELNLSSLELGDSALYFCASGRGNMNTEAFFGQGTRLTVV.

J is TRBJ2-5 and V is TRBV28; weak D call: TRBD2 (6 bases). Germline V gives CDR1 MDHEN, CDR2 SYDVKM. The CDR3 consists of 17 residues. V gave up 3 bases and J gave up 3 bases, with 20 bases separating them. The CDR3 loop reads CASSLAYRGRREETQYF. CDR3 DNA: TGTGCCAGCAGTTTGGCGTATCGGGGGAGAAGGGAAGAGACCCAGTACTTC.

This chain uses TRBV30 with TRBJ1-6; 9 nucleotides line up with TRBD1. The CDR3 consists of 13 residues. V dropped 2 bases and J dropped 10; count of bases not matched to a gene: 3. Germline lookup yields CDR1 GTSNPN and CDR2 SVGIG (reference sequence). The CDR3 loop is CAWSWTGESPLHF. The CDR3 nucleotides are TGTGCCTGGAGTTGGACAGGGGAGTCACCCCTCCACTTT.

This rearrangement joins TRBV5-6 to TRBJ1-5, with 8 bases matching TRBD1. The CDR3 consists of 15 residues. CDR1 is SGHDT, CDR2 YYEEEE, per germline. V was pared by 4 bases and J by 2 bases, with 5 bases of the junction left unmatched. CDR3 sequence (DNA): TGTGCCAGCAGCCTAACAGGGGGTGGCAATCAGCCCCAGCATTTT. It encodes CASSLTGGGNQPQHF.

This chain joins TRBV7-3 and TRBJ2-1, with D possibly being TRBD1 (8 bases). This CDR3 is 13 amino acids long. Germline values: CDR1 SGHTA, CDR2 FQGTGA. V was cut by 5 bases and J by 9 bases, with 14 bases left in between. In nucleotides, the CDR3 is TGTGCCAGCAGCGAAAGCGGGACAGGTGAGCAGTTCTTC. This translates into CASSESGTGEQFF.

The rearrangement uses TRBV19 and TRBJ2-7, with D tentatively TRBD1 (5 bases). Germline-derived CDR1 and CDR2 are LNHDA and SQIVND (reference sequence). The length of the CDR3 is 14 residues. Trimming left V 3 bases short and J 8 bases short, with 17 bases between. The CDR3 DNA reads as TGTGCCAGTAGTATTAGGGGCGCCCCGACGAAGCAGTACTTC. Residues: CASSIRGAPTKQYF.

V gene TRBV19 combines with J gene TRBJ1-4; maybe TRBD1 (6 bases). The CDR3 is made up of 13 amino acids. V lost 9 bases and J 2 bases, leaving 10 bases between the germline ends. CDR1 is LNHDA and CDR2 is SQIVND in the germline V gene (reference sequence). This CDR3 reads CASTGWTNEKLFF. The CDR3 DNA sequence: TGTGCCAGCACAGGGTGGACTAATGAAAAACTGTTTTTT.

The chain is built from TRBV7-9 and TRBJ1-1; no firm D call. The germline gives CDR1 SEHNR, CDR2 FQNEAQ (reference sequence). The CDR3 consists of 12 residues. Trimming left V 1 base short and J 8 bases short, with 8 bases between. CDR3 coding DNA: TGTGCCAGCAGCTTAGTACAGACAGAAGCTTTCTTT. This encodes CASSLVQTEAFF. Full variable domain (remainder filled in from reference TRBV7-9 and TRBJ1-1): DTGVSQNPRHKITKRGQNVTFRCDPISEHNRLYWYRQTLGQGPEFLTYFQNEAQLEKSRLLSDRFSAERPKGSFSTLEIQRTEQGDSAMYLCASSLVQTEAFFGQGTRLTVV.

The CDR3 loop is CASSIGTSGSGKQYF. CDR3 DNA sequence: TGTGCCAGTAGTATAGGGACTAGCGGGAGCGGGAAGCAGTACTTC. The V gene is TRBV19, the J gene TRBJ2-7, with 13 bases lining up with TRBD2. Per the germline V gene, CDR1 is LNHDA and CDR2 is SQIVND (reference sequence). This CDR3 comprises 15 residues. The V segment lost 1 base and the J segment 8 bases; nucleotides outside the gene matches: 5.